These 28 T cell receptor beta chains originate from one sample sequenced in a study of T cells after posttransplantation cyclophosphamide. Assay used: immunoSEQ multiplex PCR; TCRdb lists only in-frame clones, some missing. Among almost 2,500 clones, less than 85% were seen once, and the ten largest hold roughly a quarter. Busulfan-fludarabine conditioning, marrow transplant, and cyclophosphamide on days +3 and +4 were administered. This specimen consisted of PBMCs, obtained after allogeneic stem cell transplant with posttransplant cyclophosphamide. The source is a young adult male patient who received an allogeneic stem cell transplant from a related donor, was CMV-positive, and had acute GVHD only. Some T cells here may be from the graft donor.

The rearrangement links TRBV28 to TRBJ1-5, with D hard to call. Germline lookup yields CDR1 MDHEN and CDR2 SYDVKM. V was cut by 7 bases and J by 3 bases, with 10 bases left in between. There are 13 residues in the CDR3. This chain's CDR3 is CASKGRSNQPQHF. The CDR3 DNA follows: TGTGCCAGCAAAGGCAGGTCCAATCAGCCCCAGCATTTT.

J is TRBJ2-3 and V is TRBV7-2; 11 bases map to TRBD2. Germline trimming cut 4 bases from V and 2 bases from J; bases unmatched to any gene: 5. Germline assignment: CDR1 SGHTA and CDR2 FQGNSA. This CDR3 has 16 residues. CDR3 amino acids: CASSSRLAGLTDTQYF. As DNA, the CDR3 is TGTGCCAGCAGCTCCCGACTAGCGGGGCTCACAGATACGCAGTATTTT.

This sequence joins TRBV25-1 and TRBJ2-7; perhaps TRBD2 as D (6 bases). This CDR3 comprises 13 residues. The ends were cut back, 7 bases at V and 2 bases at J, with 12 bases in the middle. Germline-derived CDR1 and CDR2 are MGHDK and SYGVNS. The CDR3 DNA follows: TGTGCCAGCAACGGGCGCGGGACCTACGAGCAGTACTTC. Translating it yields CASNGRGTYEQYF.

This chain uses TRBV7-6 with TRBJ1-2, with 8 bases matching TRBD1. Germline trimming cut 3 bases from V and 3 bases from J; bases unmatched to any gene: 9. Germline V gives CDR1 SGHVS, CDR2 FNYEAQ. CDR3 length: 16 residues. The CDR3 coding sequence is TGTGCCAGCAGCTTGGAAGGAACAGGGGGTGACTATGGCTACACCTTC. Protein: CASSLEGTGGDYGYTF. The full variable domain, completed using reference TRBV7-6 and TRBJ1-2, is GAGVSQSPRYKVTKRGQDVALRCDPISGHVSLYWYRQALGQGPEFLTYFNYEAQQDKSGLPNDRFSAERPEGSISTLTIQRTEQRDSAMYRCASSLEGTGGDYGYTFGSGTRLTVV.

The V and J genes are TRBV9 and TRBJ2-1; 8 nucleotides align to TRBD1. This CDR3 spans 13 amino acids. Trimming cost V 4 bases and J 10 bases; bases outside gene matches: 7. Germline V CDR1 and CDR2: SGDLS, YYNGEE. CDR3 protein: CASSRGQGNEQFF. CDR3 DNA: TGTGCCAGCAGCCGCGGACAGGGAAACGAGCAGTTCTTC. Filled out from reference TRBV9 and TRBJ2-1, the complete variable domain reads DSGVTQTPKHLITATGQRVTLRCSPRSGDLSVYWYQQSLDQGLQFLIQYYNGEERAKGNILERFSAQQFPDLHSELNLSSLELGDSALYFCASSRGQGNEQFFGPGTRLTVL.

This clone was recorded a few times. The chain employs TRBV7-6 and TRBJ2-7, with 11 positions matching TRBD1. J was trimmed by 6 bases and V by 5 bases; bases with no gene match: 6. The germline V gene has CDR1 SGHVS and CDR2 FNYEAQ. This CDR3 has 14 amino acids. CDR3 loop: CASSRGQGAGEQYF. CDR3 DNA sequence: TGTGCCAGCAGCCGCGGACAGGGGGCGGGCGAGCAGTACTTC.

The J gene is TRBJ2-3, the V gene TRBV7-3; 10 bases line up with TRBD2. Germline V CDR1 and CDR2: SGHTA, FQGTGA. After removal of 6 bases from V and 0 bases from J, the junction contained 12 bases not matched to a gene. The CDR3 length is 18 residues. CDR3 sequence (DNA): TGTGCCAGCAGTTCCCAGCGGGGGGGGCGTTGGAGCACAGATACGCAGTATTTT. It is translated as CASSSQRGGRWSTDTQYF.

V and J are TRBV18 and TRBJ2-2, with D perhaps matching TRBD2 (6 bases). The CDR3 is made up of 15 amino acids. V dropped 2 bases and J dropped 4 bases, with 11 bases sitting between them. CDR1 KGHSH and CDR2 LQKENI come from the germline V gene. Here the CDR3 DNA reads TGTGCCAGCTCACCATCGCGGGGCGGCACCGGGGAGCTGTTTTTT. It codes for CASSPSRGGTGELFF.

The DNA of the CDR3 is TGTGCCAGTAGTTCCAGGGGTTACACTAGCACAGATACGCAGTATTTT. This translates into CASSSRGYTSTDTQYF. The V gene is TRBV19, the J gene TRBJ2-3; D might be TRBD1 (6 bases). Deletions cut 5 bases from V and 0 bases from J, with 15 bases between. The CDR3 loop spans 16 amino acids. Germline V gene lookup returns CDR1 LNHDA and CDR2 SQIVND (reference sequence).

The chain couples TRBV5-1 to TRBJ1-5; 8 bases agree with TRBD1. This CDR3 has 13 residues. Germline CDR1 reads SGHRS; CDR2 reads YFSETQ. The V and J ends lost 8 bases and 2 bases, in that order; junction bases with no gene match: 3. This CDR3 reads CARVDRGNQPQHF. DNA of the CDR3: TGCGCCAGGGTGGACAGGGGCAATCAGCCCCAGCATTTT.

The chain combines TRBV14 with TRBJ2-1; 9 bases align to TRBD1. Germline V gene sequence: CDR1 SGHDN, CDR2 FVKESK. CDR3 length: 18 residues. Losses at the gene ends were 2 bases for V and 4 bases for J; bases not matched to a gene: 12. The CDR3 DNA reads TGTGCCAGCAGCCAACCGACCCGGGGACAGGGCCCATACAATGAGCAGTTCTTC. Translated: CASSQPTRGQGPYNEQFF.

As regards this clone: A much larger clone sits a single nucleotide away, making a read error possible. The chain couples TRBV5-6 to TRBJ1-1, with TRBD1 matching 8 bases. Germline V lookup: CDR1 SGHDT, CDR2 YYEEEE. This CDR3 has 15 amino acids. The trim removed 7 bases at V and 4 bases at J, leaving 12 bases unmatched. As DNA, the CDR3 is TGTGCCAGCCGCTCGATTAAGACAGGGGCCACTGAAGCTTTCTTT. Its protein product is CASRSIKTGATEAFF.

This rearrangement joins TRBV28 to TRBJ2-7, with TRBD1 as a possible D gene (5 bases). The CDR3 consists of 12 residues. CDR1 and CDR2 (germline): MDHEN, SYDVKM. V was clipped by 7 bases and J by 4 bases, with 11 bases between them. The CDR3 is CASTGRVYEQYF. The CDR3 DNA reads TGTGCCAGCACCGGCAGGGTGTACGAGCAGTACTTC. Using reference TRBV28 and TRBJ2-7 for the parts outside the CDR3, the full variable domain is DVKVTQSSRYLVKRTGEKVFLECVQDMDHENMFWYRQDPGLGLRLIYFSYDVKMKEKGDIPEGYSVSREKKERFSLILESASTNQTSMYLCASTGRVYEQYFGPGTRLTVT.

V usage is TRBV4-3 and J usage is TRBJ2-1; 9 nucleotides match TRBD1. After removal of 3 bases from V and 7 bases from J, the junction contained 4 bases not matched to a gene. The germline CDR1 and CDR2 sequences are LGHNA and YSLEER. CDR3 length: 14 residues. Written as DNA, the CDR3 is TGCGCCAGCAGCCAGATGGACAGGGGTAATGAGCAGTTCTTC. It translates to CASSQMDRGNEQFF.

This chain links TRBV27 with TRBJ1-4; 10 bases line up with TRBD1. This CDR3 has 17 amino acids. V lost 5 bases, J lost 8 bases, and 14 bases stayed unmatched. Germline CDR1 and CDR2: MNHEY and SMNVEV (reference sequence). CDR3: CASSKTGGSLIIEKLFF. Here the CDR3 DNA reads TGTGCCAGCAGTAAGACAGGGGGCAGCCTAATAATCGAAAAACTGTTTTTT.

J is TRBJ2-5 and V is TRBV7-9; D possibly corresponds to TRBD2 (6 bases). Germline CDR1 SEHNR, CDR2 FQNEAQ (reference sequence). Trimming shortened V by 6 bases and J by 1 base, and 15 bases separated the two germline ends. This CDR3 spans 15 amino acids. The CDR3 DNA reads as TGTGCCAGCAGACCACCTGGGGGGTCCCAAGAGACCCAGTACTTC. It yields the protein CASRPPGGSQETQYF.

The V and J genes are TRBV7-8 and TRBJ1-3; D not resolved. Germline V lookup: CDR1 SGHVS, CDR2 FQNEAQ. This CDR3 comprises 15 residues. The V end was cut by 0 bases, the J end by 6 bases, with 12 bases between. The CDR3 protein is CASSLARQAQNTIYF. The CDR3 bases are TGTGCCAGCAGCTTAGCGCGACAAGCCCAAAACACCATATATTTT.

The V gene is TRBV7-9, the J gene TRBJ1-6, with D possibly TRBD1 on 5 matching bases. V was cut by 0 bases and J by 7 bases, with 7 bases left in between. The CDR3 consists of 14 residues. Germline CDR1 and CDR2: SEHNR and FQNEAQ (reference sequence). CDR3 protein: CASSLANRNSPLHF. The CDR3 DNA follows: TGTGCCAGCAGCTTAGCGAACAGGAATTCACCCCTCCACTTT.

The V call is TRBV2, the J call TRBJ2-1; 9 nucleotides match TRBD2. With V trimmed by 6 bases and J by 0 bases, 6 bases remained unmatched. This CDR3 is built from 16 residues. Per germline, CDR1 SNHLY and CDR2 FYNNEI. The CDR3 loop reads CASRVLAGSSYNEQFF. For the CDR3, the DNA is TGTGCCAGCAGGGTCCTAGCGGGGAGCTCCTACAATGAGCAGTTCTTC.

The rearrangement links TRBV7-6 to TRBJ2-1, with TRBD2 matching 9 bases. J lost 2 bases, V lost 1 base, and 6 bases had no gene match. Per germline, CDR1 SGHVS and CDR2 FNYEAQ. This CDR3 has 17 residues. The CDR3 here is CASSLELAGGTYNEQFF. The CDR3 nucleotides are TGTGCCAGCAGCTTAGAATTGGCGGGGGGGACCTACAATGAGCAGTTCTTC.

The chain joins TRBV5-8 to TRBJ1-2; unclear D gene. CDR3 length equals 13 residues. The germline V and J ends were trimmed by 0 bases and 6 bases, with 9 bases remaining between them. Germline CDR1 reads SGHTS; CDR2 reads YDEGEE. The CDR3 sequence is CASSLGYPDGYTF. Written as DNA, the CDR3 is TGTGCCAGCAGCTTGGGGTATCCAGATGGCTACACCTTC. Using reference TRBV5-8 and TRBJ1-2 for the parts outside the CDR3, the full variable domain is EAGVTQSPTHLIKTRGQQATLRCSPISGHTSVYWYQQALGLGLQFLLWYDEGEERNRGNFPPRFSGRQFPNYSSELNVNALELEDSALYLCASSLGYPDGYTFGSGTRLTVV.

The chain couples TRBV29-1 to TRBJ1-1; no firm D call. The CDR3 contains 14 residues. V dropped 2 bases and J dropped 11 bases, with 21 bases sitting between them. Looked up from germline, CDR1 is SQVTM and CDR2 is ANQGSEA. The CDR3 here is CSVELEEFRFGAFF. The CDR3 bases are TGCAGCGTTGAATTGGAGGAGTTCAGATTCGGGGCTTTCTTT.

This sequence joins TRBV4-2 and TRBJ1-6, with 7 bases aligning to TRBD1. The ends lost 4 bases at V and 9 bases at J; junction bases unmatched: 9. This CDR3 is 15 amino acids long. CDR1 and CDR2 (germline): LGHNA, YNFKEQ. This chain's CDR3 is CASSRDRVPTSPLHF. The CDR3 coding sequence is TGTGCCAGCAGCCGAGACAGGGTCCCAACTTCACCCCTCCACTTT.

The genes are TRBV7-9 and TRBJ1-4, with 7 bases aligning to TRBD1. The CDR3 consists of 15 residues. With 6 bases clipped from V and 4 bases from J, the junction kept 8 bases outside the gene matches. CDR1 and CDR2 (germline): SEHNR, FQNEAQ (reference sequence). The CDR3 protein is CASRATGMGNEKLFF. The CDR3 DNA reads TGTGCCAGCAGAGCGACAGGGATGGGTAATGAAAAACTGTTTTTT.

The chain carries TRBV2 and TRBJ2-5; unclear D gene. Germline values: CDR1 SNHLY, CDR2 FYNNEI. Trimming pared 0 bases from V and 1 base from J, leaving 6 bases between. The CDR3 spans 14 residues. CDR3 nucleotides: TGTGCCAGCAGTGAAGCCACGGTCCAAGAGACCCAGTACTTC. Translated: CASSEATVQETQYF. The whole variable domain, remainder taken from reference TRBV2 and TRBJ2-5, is EPEVTQTPSHQVTQMGQEVILRCVPISNHLYFYWYRQILGQKVEFLVSFYNNEISEKSEIFDDQFSVERPDGSNFTLKIRSTKLEDSAMYFCASSEATVQETQYFGPGTRLLVL.

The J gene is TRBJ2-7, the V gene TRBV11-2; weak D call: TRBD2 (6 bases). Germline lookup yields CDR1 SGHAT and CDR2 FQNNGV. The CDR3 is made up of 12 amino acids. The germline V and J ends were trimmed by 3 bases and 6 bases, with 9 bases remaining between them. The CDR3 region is CASSLAGIEQYF. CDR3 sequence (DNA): TGTGCCAGCAGCTTGGCGGGGATCGAGCAGTACTTC.

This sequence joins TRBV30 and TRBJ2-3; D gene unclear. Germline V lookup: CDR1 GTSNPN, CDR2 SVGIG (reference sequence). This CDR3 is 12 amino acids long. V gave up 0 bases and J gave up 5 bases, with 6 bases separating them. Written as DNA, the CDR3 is TGTGCCTGGAGTGTTCAACTAGATACGCAGTATTTT. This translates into CAWSVQLDTQYF.

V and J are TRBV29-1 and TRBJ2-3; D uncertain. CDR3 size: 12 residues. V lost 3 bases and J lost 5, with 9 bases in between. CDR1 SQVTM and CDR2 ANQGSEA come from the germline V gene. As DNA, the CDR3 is TGCAGCGTTGATCTAGAAGGAGATACGCAGTATTTT. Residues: CSVDLEGDTQYF.